These 24 T cell receptor beta chains came from one sample sequenced in a study of blood T cell repertoires in COVID-19. The assay was immunoSEQ multiplex PCR, and TCRdb's table has in-frame clones only and misses some. Of over 150,000 clones listed, more than 75% are singletons. The sequenced material came from peripheral blood. These TCRs come from an older woman with COVID-19, enrolled during active disease.

The CDR3 coding sequence is TGCGCCAGCAGCTTTGGACAGTATGGCTACACCTTC. It codes for CASSFGQYGYTF. V is TRBV5-1 and J is TRBJ1-2; perhaps TRBD1 as D (6 bases). Germline CDR1 is SGHRS and CDR2 is YFSETQ. The CDR3 loop spans 12 amino acids. V lost 2 bases, J lost 5 bases, and 7 bases lay in between.

V usage is TRBV7-2 and J usage is TRBJ2-7; 12 bases are a match to TRBD2. V was pared by 5 bases and J by 6 bases, with 8 bases of the junction left unmatched. This CDR3 contains 15 residues. CDR1 is SGHTA, CDR2 FQGNSA, per germline. DNA of the CDR3: TGTGCCAGCAGCCCTCCGGGACTAGCGGGTCTCGAGCAGTACTTC. Encoded protein: CASSPPGLAGLEQYF.

This chain links TRBV28 with TRBJ2-3, with a weak D call TRBD1 (5 bases). With 6 bases removed from V and 6 bases from J, the gap between germline ends came to 10 bases. CDR1 MDHEN and CDR2 SYDVKM come from the germline V gene. CDR3 length equals 12 residues. The CDR3 sequence: CASRPGSDTQYF. DNA for the CDR3: TGTGCCAGCAGGCCAGGGTCGGATACGCAGTATTTT.

This clone appeared a few times. This chain links TRBV24-1 with TRBJ2-2, with 7 bases identical to TRBD1. Germline assignment: CDR1 KGHDR and CDR2 SFDVKD. CDR3 length: 15 residues. J was trimmed by 0 bases and V by 5 bases; bases with no gene match: 2. The CDR3 DNA follows: TGTGCCACCAGTGGGACAGGCGCGAACACCGGGGAGCTGTTTTTT. The encoded protein is CATSGTGANTGELFF.

J is TRBJ1-1 and V is TRBV19, with 7 bases matching TRBD1. In germline, CDR1 is LNHDA, CDR2 SQIVND (reference sequence). J gave up 0 bases and V 8 bases, and 15 bases lay outside the gene matches. CDR3 length: 17 residues. The CDR3 loop reads CASAKPYRGVMNTEAFF. The CDR3 nucleotides read TGTGCCAGTGCGAAACCTTACAGGGGCGTGATGAACACTGAAGCTTTCTTT.

The CDR3 reads CASSYGSGRWEPQHF. As DNA, the CDR3 is TGTGCCAGCAGTTACGGCTCAGGGAGGTGGGAGCCCCAGCATTTT. This chain joins TRBV6-2 or TRBV6-3 and TRBJ1-5, with a tentative D call TRBD1 (5 bases). The CDR3 covers 15 residues. V was cut by 2 bases and J by 8 bases, with 16 bases left in between. Germline lookup yields CDR1 MNHEY and CDR2 SVGEGT.

The chain links TRBV27 to TRBJ2-3, with D perhaps matching TRBD2 (5 bases). Germline values: CDR1 MNHEY, CDR2 SMNVEV (reference sequence). V lost 7 bases, J lost 3 bases, and 14 bases lay in between. The length of the CDR3 is 14 residues. The CDR3 nucleotides read TGTGCCAGCACCATCGCTAGCAGAACAGATACGCAGTATTTT. It translates to CASTIASRTDTQYF.

Only one count was recorded for this clone. The chain couples TRBV6-2 or TRBV6-3 to TRBJ2-1; D unresolved. The CDR3 contains 11 residues. CDR1 and CDR2 from the germline V gene are MNHEY and SVGEGT. V was clipped by 3 bases and J by 9 bases, with 6 bases between them. CDR3 sequence: CASSYLSEQFF. The CDR3 DNA follows: TGTGCCAGCAGTTATCTGAGTGAGCAGTTCTTC.

The chain has TRBV24-1 and TRBJ2-2; 8 bases match TRBD2. Germline trimming cut 4 bases from V and 2 bases from J; bases unmatched to any gene: 5. Looked up from germline, CDR1 is KGHDR and CDR2 is SFDVKD. The CDR3 is 16 residues long. This CDR3 reads CATSDPGGTNTGELFF. The CDR3, as DNA: TGTGCCACCAGTGACCCGGGGGGGACTAACACCGGGGAGCTGTTTTTT.

The chain joins TRBV3-1 (or the pseudogene TRBV3-2) to TRBJ2-7, with 8 bases lining up with TRBD1. This CDR3 is built from 15 residues. The J segment lost 0 bases and the V segment lost 1 base, leaving 2 bases of the junction unmatched. The germline gives CDR1 LGHDT, CDR2 YNNKEL (reference sequence). CDR3 region: CASSQGTGSSYEQYF. The DNA for the CDR3 is TGTGCCAGCAGCCAAGGGACAGGGAGCTCCTACGAGCAGTACTTC.

This chain uses TRBV19 with TRBJ1-2, with unresolved D. This CDR3 has 13 amino acids. Trimming removed 1 base from V and 6 bases from J, with 9 bases in between. CDR1 and CDR2 (germline): LNHDA, SQIVND (reference sequence). In DNA, the CDR3 is TGTGCCAGTAGTATAGGATCGAGGGATGGCTACACCTTC. It specifies CASSIGSRDGYTF.

The sample holds one count of this clone. The V and J genes are TRBV18 and TRBJ1-1, with 7 nucleotides matching TRBD1. The V segment lost 0 bases and the J segment 6 bases; nucleotides outside the gene matches: 10. Germline V CDR1 and CDR2: KGHSH, LQKENI. This CDR3 comprises 16 residues. The CDR3, as DNA: TGTGCCAGCTCACCACCCGGGACAGCTAATGCGGCTGAAGCTTTCTTT. This translates into CASSPPGTANAAEAFF. The complete variable domain, with remaining parts taken from reference TRBV18 and TRBJ1-1, reads NAGVMQNPRHLVRRRGQEARLRCSPMKGHSHVYWYRQLPEEGLKFMVYLQKENIIDESGMPKERFSAEFPKEGPSILRIQQVVRGDSAAYFCASSPPGTANAAEAFFGQGTRLTVV.

V gene TRBV5-1 combines with J gene TRBJ2-7, with a possible D match to TRBD1 (5 bases). Germline V gives CDR1 SGHRS, CDR2 YFSETQ. CDR3 length: 14 residues. V was clipped by 0 bases and J by 3 bases, with 10 bases between them. In DNA form, the CDR3 reads TGCGCCAGCAGCTTGGCCCAGGGCATCTACGAGCAGTACTTC. It yields the protein CASSLAQGIYEQYF.

The chain couples TRBV14 to TRBJ1-1; maybe TRBD1 (6 bases). This CDR3 has 17 residues. Trimming took 0 bases from V and 2 from J, leaving 16 bases between them. Germline CDR1 and CDR2: SGHDN and FVKESK. The CDR3 protein is CASSQDFGRGSNTEAFF. CDR3 in DNA: TGTGCCAGCAGCCAAGATTTTGGGAGGGGGAGCAACACTGAAGCTTTCTTT.

This chain links TRBV2 with TRBJ1-5, with D possibly being TRBD1 (5 bases). Germline values: CDR1 SNHLY, CDR2 FYNNEI. The V gene lost 7 bases and the J gene lost 2 bases, with 15 bases spanning the gap. The length of the CDR3 is 15 residues. The CDR3 protein is CASTQGLSGNQPQHF. Here the CDR3 DNA reads TGTGCCAGCACCCAGGGACTCTCGGGCAATCAGCCCCAGCATTTT.

The chain carries TRBV5-1 and TRBJ1-1, with 8 positions matching TRBD1. This CDR3 is built from 14 residues. Germline assignment: CDR1 SGHRS and CDR2 YFSETQ. The V segment lost 5 bases and the J segment 3 bases; nucleotides outside the gene matches: 6. In DNA form, the CDR3 reads TGCGCCAGCAGAAAGCAGACAGGGGACACTGAAGCTTTCTTT. Residues: CASRKQTGDTEAFF.

The V gene is TRBV27, the J gene TRBJ2-1, with 12 nucleotides matching TRBD2. V lost 6 bases to trimming and J lost 4 bases; unmatched junction nucleotides: 7. Germline loops: CDR1 MNHEY, CDR2 SMNVEV (reference sequence). The CDR3 totals 16 residues. The CDR3 reads CASSLGLAGQYNEQFF. CDR3 bases: TGTGCCAGCAGCCTAGGACTAGCGGGACAATACAATGAGCAGTTCTTC.

The chain links TRBV11-2 to TRBJ1-5; 11 bases align to TRBD1. CDR1 SGHAT and CDR2 FQNNGV come from the germline V gene. Germline trimming cut 5 bases from V and 10 bases from J; bases unmatched to any gene: 7. This CDR3 contains 14 residues. The CDR3 spells CASSQDRGRGPQHF. The CDR3 nucleotides are TGTGCCAGCAGCCAGGACAGGGGGCGCGGTCCCCAGCATTTT.

The rearrangement uses TRBV10-3 and TRBJ2-1; D is perhaps TRBD2 (6 bases). Between the trimmed V and J ends, which lost 7 bases and 1 base, there was a span of 11 bases. Germline V gene data show CDR1 as ENHRY and CDR2 as SYGVKD. CDR3 length: 14 residues. Here the CDR3 reads CAITPGRSYNEQFF. The CDR3 DNA is TGTGCCATCACACCAGGGAGGTCCTACAATGAGCAGTTCTTC.

The J gene is TRBJ2-7, the V gene TRBV19, with 13 bases lining up with TRBD2. Unmatched junction bases numbered 3, after V lost 6 bases and J lost 4 bases. Looked up from germline, CDR1 is LNHDA and CDR2 is SQIVND (reference sequence). The CDR3 covers 14 residues. CDR3: CASRRTSGSYEQYF. The CDR3 nucleotides are TGTGCCAGTAGGCGGACTAGCGGGAGTTACGAGCAGTACTTC.

The chain is built from TRBV19 and TRBJ1-2; D gene ambiguous. The CDR3 is made up of 16 amino acids. Germline V gene data show CDR1 as LNHDA and CDR2 as SQIVND (reference sequence). V was trimmed by 0 bases and J by 0 bases, leaving 11 bases between them. DNA for the CDR3: TGTGCCAGTAGTATAGAGGCGGCGCTTTCTAACTATGGCTACACCTTC. This translates into CASSIEAALSNYGYTF.

Only one count was recorded for this clone. J is TRBJ1-2 and V is TRBV6-5, with TRBD1 identical over 7 bases. The CDR3 is 13 amino acids. CDR1 MNHEY and CDR2 SVGAGI come from the germline V gene. The ends lost 5 bases at V and 6 bases at J; junction bases unmatched: 6. In DNA, the CDR3 is TGTGCCAGCAGTCCGACAGGGAAGGATGGCTACACCTTC. Its protein product is CASSPTGKDGYTF.

This chain connects TRBV6-6 to TRBJ2-5; D is unresolved. There are 16 residues in the CDR3. Between the trimmed V and J ends, which lost 0 bases and 2 bases, there was a span of 13 bases. CDR1 is MNHNY and CDR2 is SVGAGI in the germline V gene (reference sequence). Here the CDR3 DNA reads TGTGCCAGCAGTTACTCGACGTATGACTCACAAGAGACCCAGTACTTC. Translation: CASSYSTYDSQETQYF.

The genes are TRBV9 and TRBJ1-6; 8 bases align to TRBD1. Trimming removed 0 bases from V and 10 bases from J; junction bases left unmatched: 9. The CDR3 contains 16 residues. CDR1 SGDLS and CDR2 YYNGEE come from the germline V gene. CDR3: CASSVAQGAGVSPLHF. Written as DNA, the CDR3 is TGTGCCAGCAGCGTAGCTCAGGGGGCGGGTGTCTCACCCCTCCACTTT.